This TCR beta chain was captured by sequencing in a study of Graves' ophthalmopathy and Graves' hyperthyroidism. Study summary: Peripheral blood was collected at initial diagnosis, before any treatment.

Using RNA transcripts, the TCR beta CDR3 regions were amplified. HTBI primers were employed in first-round RT-PCR, then a second-round multiplex PCR followed. TCRdb independently ran MiXCR on the multiplex PCR reads; one entry per CDR3 protein. The data hold some 380,000 distinct CDR3 sequences, with roughly 14% observed a single time. Note on this clonotype: Antigen: not known.

Germline CDR1 KGHDR, CDR2 SFDVKD. The CDR3 has 14 residues. J gave up 1 base and V 7 bases, and 5 bases lay outside the gene matches. General study findings and limits: Sensitivity of about 70% and specificity of around 72% were achieved by the model that predicted ophthalmopathy progression.

No donor had other autoimmune disease, uncontrolled infection, pregnancy or lactation. This sequence joins TRBV24-1 and TRBJ1-1; TRBD1 matches 7 bases. The sample comprised peripheral blood. The origin of this receptor is a woman aged 18 to 35 with stable Graves' hyperthyroidism. The CDR3 loop is CATRRTGGNTEAFF. CDR3 DNA sequence: TGTGCCACCAGGAGGACAGGTGGGAACACTGAAGCTTTCTTT.